The 31 T cell receptor beta chains listed next were all sequenced from one sample in a study of shared clonotypes between healthy human individuals. This table comes from immunoSEQ multiplex PCR, and its TCRdb copy is limited to in-frame clones, with some not included. This table has about 2,200,000 clones, approximately 94% appearing once. CD45RO-negative CD8 cells positively selected for CCR7 made up the naive population, which excluded terminally differentiated effector memory CD45RA+ cells. Source material: naive CD8+ T cells from PBMCs. The source is a man between 18 and 35 years old in good health. Some clones in this sample may be carry-over from other donors' samples.

This chain uses TRBV11-2 with TRBJ2-1, with 7 bases lining up with TRBD2. The CDR3 extends over 15 amino acids. The germline CDR1 and CDR2 sequences are SGHAT and FQNNGV. The trim removed 5 bases at V and 2 bases at J, leaving 6 bases unmatched. The CDR3 sequence: CASSLLAAAYNEQFF. In DNA form, the CDR3 reads TGTGCCAGCAGCCTCCTAGCGGCTGCCTACAATGAGCAGTTCTTC.

The chain joins TRBV4-2 to TRBJ1-1, with D possibly being TRBD1 (5 bases). Germline assignment: CDR1 LGHNA and CDR2 YNFKEQ. There are 16 residues in the CDR3. V was trimmed by 3 bases and J by 4 bases, leaving 18 bases between them. Here the CDR3 reads CASSHPPGAVGTEAFF. The CDR3 DNA reads as TGTGCCAGCAGCCACCCACCCGGGGCGGTAGGCACTGAAGCTTTCTTT.

The genes are TRBV10-2 and TRBJ1-2, with D uncertain. The CDR3 consists of 13 residues. Germline loops: CDR1 WSHSY, CDR2 SAAADI. V lost 3 bases to trimming and J lost 2 bases, with 7 bases between them. CDR3 in DNA: TGCGCCAGCAGTGACTCCAGGAACTATGGCTACACCTTC. Its protein product is CASSDSRNYGYTF.

The chain employs TRBV25-1 and TRBJ2-4; tentatively, D is TRBD1 (5 bases). The CDR3 is 14 amino acids. Deletions cut 4 bases from V and 6 bases from J, with 13 bases between. Germline loops: CDR1 MGHDK, CDR2 SYGVNS. The CDR3 region has the DNA TGTGCCAGCAGTGCCCAGGGCGAAGGAAACATTCAGTACTTC. Translation gives CASSAQGEGNIQYF. The variable domain in full, completed from reference TRBV25-1 and TRBJ2-4, reads EADIYQTPRYLVIGTGKKITLECSQTMGHDKMYWYQQDPGMELHLIHYSYGVNSTEKGDLSSESTVSRIRTEHFPLTLESARPSHTSQYLCASSAQGEGNIQYFGAGTRLSVL.

The V and J genes are TRBV5-1 and TRBJ2-5; D is unresolved. With 3 bases removed from V and 3 bases from J, the gap between germline ends came to 12 bases. Looked up from germline, CDR1 is SGHRS and CDR2 is YFSETQ. The length of the CDR3 is 14 residues. The DNA of the CDR3 is TGCGCCAGCAGCTCATTCTTTTGGGAAGAGACCCAGTACTTC. Its protein is CASSSFFWEETQYF.

The V and J genes are TRBV6-6 and TRBJ1-5; D might be TRBD1 (6 bases). This CDR3 region has 14 residues. Germline V gene lookup returns CDR1 MNHNY and CDR2 SVGAGI (reference sequence). Between the trimmed V and J ends, which lost 2 bases and 5 bases, there was a span of 10 bases. The CDR3 nucleotides are TGTGCCAGCAGTTACACAGGGTTTTATCAGCCCCAGCATTTT. Amino acids: CASSYTGFYQPQHF.

The sample holds a few counts of this clone. J is TRBJ1-5 and V is TRBV4-1, with D possibly TRBD1 on 5 matching bases. Trimming removed 0 bases from V and 6 bases from J, with 15 bases in between. Germline V gives CDR1 MGHRA, CDR2 YSYEKL. The CDR3 covers 16 residues. CDR3 in amino acids: CASSQDYRQPGQPQHF. Here the CDR3 DNA reads TGCGCCAGCAGCCAAGATTACAGACAGCCCGGTCAGCCCCAGCATTTT.

Regarding this clone: The same CDR3 arises from other DNA sequences in this sample as well. J is TRBJ2-7 and V is TRBV9; D is possibly TRBD2 (6 bases). Deletions cut 4 bases from V and 2 bases from J, with 13 bases between. The CDR3 sequence is 14 residues long. Germline V lookup: CDR1 SGDLS, CDR2 YYNGEE. DNA of the CDR3: TGTGCCAGCAGCCTGGGGGGTAGCACCTACGAGCAGTACTTC. Its translation: CASSLGGSTYEQYF.

The gene calls are TRBV11-2 and TRBJ2-2; TRBD1 aligns across 8 bases. The V gene's germline CDR1 is SGHAT and CDR2 FQNNGV. The V and J ends lost 6 bases and 5 bases, in that order; junction bases with no gene match: 14. This CDR3 region has 17 residues. The CDR3 region has the DNA TGTGCCAGCAGTCAAGACAGGGGCCAGCTATGGACCGGGGAGCTGTTTTTT. Amino acid sequence: CASSQDRGQLWTGELFF.

V and J are TRBV27 and TRBJ1-2, with 8 bases fitting TRBD1. Trimming cost V 6 bases and J 4 bases; bases outside gene matches: 13. This CDR3 comprises 16 residues. Germline CDR1 reads MNHEY; CDR2 reads SMNVEV (reference sequence). The CDR3 nucleotides read TGTGCCAGCAGCCCCCAGGGGGCGCCCCCCCTCTATGGCTACACCTTC. Its protein product is CASSPQGAPPLYGYTF.

The chain has TRBV19 and TRBJ2-7; D may be TRBD1 or TRBD2 (6 bases each). V was pared by 6 bases and J by 4 bases, with 19 bases between. This CDR3 spans 15 amino acids. The germline gives CDR1 LNHDA, CDR2 SQIVND (reference sequence). CDR3 in DNA: TGTGCCAGTAGCGATCCGCCTGGGGGGCTTTACGAGCAGTACTTC. Protein product: CASSDPPGGLYEQYF. Based on the CDR3 plus reference TRBV19 and TRBJ2-7, the full variable domain is DGGITQSPKYLFRKEGQNVTLSCEQNLNHDAMYWYRQDPGQGLRLIYYSQIVNDFQKGDIAEGYSVSREKKESFPLTVTSAQKNPTAFYLCASSDPPGGLYEQYFGPGTRLTVT.

V usage is TRBV5-5 and J usage is TRBJ2-7; no clear D gene. Trimming shortened V by 4 bases and J by 4 bases, and 12 bases separated the two germline ends. Germline lookup yields CDR1 SGHKS and CDR2 YYEKEE (reference sequence). The CDR3 has 13 residues. In nucleotides, the CDR3 is TGTGCCAGCAGCAATAGACTCCTTTACGAGCAGTACTTC. This gives the protein CASSNRLLYEQYF.

About this clone itself: Other DNA sequences in this specimen translate into the identical CDR3. The chain has TRBV19 and TRBJ2-1, with D perhaps TRBD2 (6 bases). With 6 bases removed from V and 4 bases from J, the gap between germline ends came to 13 bases. Germline-derived CDR1 and CDR2 are LNHDA and SQIVND (reference sequence). This CDR3 has 14 residues. The CDR3 nucleotides are TGTGCCAGTAGCCCGGGACTGAGTTACAATGAGCAGTTCTTC. Amino acid sequence: CASSPGLSYNEQFF.

This clone was counted between two and nine times. Other nucleotide sequences in the sample specify the same CDR3. The chain employs TRBV4-1 and TRBJ2-1; no clear D gene. The germline V and J ends were trimmed by 1 base and 4 bases, with 5 bases remaining between them. In germline, CDR1 is MGHRA, CDR2 YSYEKL. The CDR3 covers 13 residues. The CDR3 DNA sequence: TGCGCCAGCAGCCAAGCCGGATACAATGAGCAGTTCTTC. It translates to CASSQAGYNEQFF.

As DNA, the CDR3 is TGTGCCAGCAGTGAACGGGGGAGTGGTCAGCCCCAGCATTTT. Protein product: CASSERGSGQPQHF. V gene TRBV25-1 combines with J gene TRBJ1-5; maybe TRBD1 (5 bases). Germline lookup yields CDR1 MGHDK and CDR2 SYGVNS. The CDR3 length is 14 residues. V lost 2 bases, J lost 6 bases, and 11 bases lay in between.

The chain recombines TRBV29-1 with TRBJ2-5; 7 nucleotides align to TRBD2. J was trimmed by 5 bases and V by 5 bases; bases with no gene match: 11. CDR3 length: 14 amino acids. Germline CDR1 and CDR2: SQVTM and ANQGSEA. The CDR3 DNA is TGCAGCGTTCTAGCGGAGGACCTGCTCGAGACCCAGTACTTC. It encodes CSVLAEDLLETQYF. Drawing the rest from reference TRBV29-1 and TRBJ2-5, the complete variable domain is SAVISQKPSRDICQRGTSLTIQCQVDSQVTMMFWYRQQPGQSLTLIATANQGSEATYESGFVIDKFPISRPNLTFSTLTVSNMSPEDSSIYLCSVLAEDLLETQYFGPGTRLLVL.

The V and J genes are TRBV21-1 and TRBJ2-7; the table's D call, TRBD2, was not checked against the DNA. TRBV21-1 has pseudogene status. CDR3 length equals 14 residues. The CDR3: CASSKDSSPYEQYF. The CDR3 DNA is TGTGCCAGCAGCAAAGATAGCAGTCCGTACGAGCAGTACTTC.

This clone turned up a few times. The J gene is TRBJ2-1, the V gene TRBV4-3; D is uncertain. V shed 2 bases and J shed 4 bases, with 3 bases lying between them. Germline V gives CDR1 LGHNA, CDR2 YSLEER. The CDR3 extends over 12 amino acids. The CDR3 loop is CASSQQYNEQFF. Here the CDR3 DNA reads TGCGCCAGCAGCCAACAATACAATGAGCAGTTCTTC.

The chain recombines TRBV7-9 with TRBJ2-7, with 9 bases lining up with TRBD2. Germline V lookup: CDR1 SEHNR, CDR2 FQNEAQ (reference sequence). CDR3 length: 17 residues. V shed 5 bases and J 1 base; nucleotides not matched to a gene: 12. CDR3 sequence (DNA): TGTGCCAGCAGCCCTAGGGGGCTAGCGGGACTTTCCTACGAGCAGTACTTC. Its protein product is CASSPRGLAGLSYEQYF.

V gene TRBV27 combines with J gene TRBJ2-1, with 7 bases matching TRBD2. The trim removed 2 bases at V and 12 bases at J, leaving 7 bases unmatched. CDR3 length: 13 amino acids. From germline, CDR1 is MNHEY and CDR2 SMNVEV (reference sequence). The CDR3 region is CASSLQARGVQFF. The CDR3 coding sequence is TGTGCCAGCAGTTTACAGGCCCGGGGGGTGCAGTTCTTC.

CDR3 sequence reads: CASSIGLVGDNEQFF. The CDR3 region has the DNA TGTGCCAGCAGCATAGGACTAGTGGGGGACAATGAGCAGTTCTTC. The gene calls are TRBV7-8 and TRBJ2-1, with 7 bases identical to TRBD2. Germline assignment: CDR1 SGHVS and CDR2 FQNEAQ. The V gene end was trimmed by 5 bases and the J gene end by 5 bases; junction bases not matched to a gene: 9. This CDR3 is built from 15 residues.

With regard to this clone: Other DNA sequences of this sample code for an identical CDR3. The gene calls are TRBV15 and TRBJ2-3, with TRBD2 as a possible D gene (5 bases). Germline values: CDR1 LNHNV, CDR2 YYDKDF (reference sequence). CDR3 size: 13 residues. V lost 1 base to trimming and J lost 5 bases, with 7 bases between them. CDR3 amino acids: CATSRVGGDTQYF. The CDR3 nucleotides are TGTGCCACCAGCAGAGTTGGAGGAGATACGCAGTATTTT.

CDR3 amino acids: CASSQVLAGGYEQFF. For the CDR3, the DNA is TGCGCCAGCAGCCAAGTACTAGCGGGAGGATATGAGCAGTTCTTC. The chain uses TRBV4-1 and TRBJ2-1; 12 nucleotides align to TRBD2. The CDR3 runs 15 residues. The V and J ends lost 1 base and 8 bases, in that order; junction bases with no gene match: 3. Per germline, CDR1 MGHRA and CDR2 YSYEKL.

The chain carries TRBV19 and TRBJ1-1; no clear D gene. Germline V lookup: CDR1 LNHDA, CDR2 SQIVND (reference sequence). The V end was cut by 1 base, the J end by 7 bases, with 7 bases between. This CDR3 has 12 amino acids. CDR3 DNA sequence: TGTGCCAGTAGTATAGGGCAACGTGAAGCTTTCTTT. It encodes CASSIGQREAFF.

The chain links TRBV4-2 to TRBJ2-7; 7 bases match TRBD1. The CDR3 is 17 amino acids. Losses at the gene ends were 0 bases for V and 2 bases for J; bases not matched to a gene: 10. The germline V gene has CDR1 LGHNA and CDR2 YNFKEQ. The CDR3 region is CASSQDPPGTETYEQYF. CDR3 nucleotides: TGTGCCAGCAGCCAAGATCCCCCTGGGACAGAGACCTACGAGCAGTACTTC.

Note on this clone: This sequence may be a read error, since a much larger clone differs from it by one base. The V call is TRBV7-2, the J call TRBJ2-7; D gene ambiguous. Germline V gives CDR1 SGHTA, CDR2 FQGNSA. The CDR3 runs to 11 residues. V was clipped by 6 bases and J by 0 bases, with 3 bases between them. CDR3 nucleotides: TGTGCCAGCAGGTCCTCCTACGAGCAGTACTTC. This sequence encodes CASRSSYEQYF.

With respect to this clone: The same CDR3 is also encoded by other DNA sequences in this sample. The chain couples TRBV7-9 to TRBJ1-2; D is possibly TRBD1 (6 bases). The germline CDR1 and CDR2 sequences are SEHNR and FQNEAQ (reference sequence). There are 14 residues in the CDR3. The V end lost 1 base, the J end lost 3 bases, and 9 bases lay between the germline ends. DNA for the CDR3: TGTGCCAGCAGCTTAGTGGCAGGGGACTATGGCTACACCTTC. This encodes CASSLVAGDYGYTF. The variable domain in full, with the rest retrieved from reference TRBV7-9 and TRBJ1-2, is DTGVSQNPRHKITKRGQNVTFRCDPISEHNRLYWYRQTLGQGPEFLTYFQNEAQLEKSRLLSDRFSAERPKGSFSTLEIQRTEQGDSAMYLCASSLVAGDYGYTFGSGTRLTVV.

This chain connects TRBV9 to TRBJ1-2, with D possibly matching TRBD1 (5 bases). This CDR3 has 17 amino acids. CDR1 SGDLS and CDR2 YYNGEE come from the germline V gene. The V end lost 2 bases, the J end lost 5 bases, and 22 bases lay between the germline ends. CDR3 in amino acids: CASSVNRGPQDLYGYTF. The CDR3 DNA sequence: TGTGCCAGCAGCGTTAACCGGGGACCCCAGGACCTATATGGCTACACCTTC.

This clone was detected only once. The chain carries TRBV6-1 and TRBJ1-2; 8 positions agree with TRBD1. Germline CDR1 reads MNHNS; CDR2 reads SASEGT. The CDR3 is 12 amino acids. Trimming removed 10 bases from V and 3 bases from J; junction bases left unmatched: 4. CDR3 protein: CAIDRGYYGYTF. The DNA for the CDR3 is TGTGCCATTGACAGGGGCTACTATGGCTACACCTTC.

With respect to this clone: In the same sample, other DNA sequences code for this CDR3. The chain couples TRBV27 to TRBJ2-3, with D maybe TRBD1 (6 bases). Trimming took off 1 base at V and 0 bases at J, with 11 bases between the two ends. The CDR3 is made up of 16 amino acids. Germline V lookup: CDR1 MNHEY, CDR2 SMNVEV (reference sequence). The CDR3 coding sequence is TGTGCCAGCAGTTTATTAAGGACAGATAGCACAGATACGCAGTATTTT. Translating it yields CASSLLRTDSTDTQYF.

CDR3 residues: CASLTRSNDEQYF. The CDR3 DNA follows: TGTGCCAGTCTCACGAGGTCCAATGACGAGCAGTACTTC. The J gene is TRBJ2-7, the V gene TRBV2; D not resolved. This CDR3 region has 13 residues. CDR1 SNHLY and CDR2 FYNNEI come from the germline V gene. V was cut by 9 bases and J by 5 bases, with 17 bases left in between.